Each of the 27 T cell receptor beta chains below was sequenced from the same sample in a study of T cell repertoires in cytomegalovirus infection. Which antigens these TCRs recognize remains unknown. TCRdb recomputed calls from the reads with MiXCR, one row per CDR3 protein. The sample contains 900,000 to 950,000 distinct CDR3 sequences, around 30% of which appear only once. The sequenced sample was cultured CD8+ T cells from PBMCs, obtained from culture after CMV antigen stimulation. These receptors were collected from a human donor in good health (CMV status not recorded). Some clones in this sample may be carry-over from other donors' samples.

The chain has TRBV2 and TRBJ1-2, with D maybe TRBD1 (5 bases). With 8 bases removed from V and 4 bases from J, the gap between germline ends came to 11 bases. Germline CDR1 SNHLY, CDR2 FYNNEI. The CDR3 loop spans 12 amino acids. CDR3 in amino acids: CASEGTPYGYTF. In DNA form, the CDR3 reads TGTGCCAGCGAGGGGACCCCCTATGGCTACACCTTC.

This clonotype was detected only a few times. The rearrangement uses TRBV6-2 or TRBV6-3 and TRBJ2-3; tentatively, D is TRBD1 or TRBD2 (5 bases each). The length of the CDR3 is 18 residues. Germline V gives CDR1 MNHEY, CDR2 SVGEGT. Trimming shortened V by 0 bases and J by 3 bases, and 19 bases separated the two germline ends. CDR3: CASSYSITGADRTDTQYF. The CDR3 nucleotides are TGTGCCAGCAGTTACTCGATAACCGGGGCTGATAGGACAGATACGCAGTATTTT.

Only one count was recorded for this clonotype. J is TRBJ1-3 and V is TRBV6-2 or TRBV6-3; D is ambiguous. The CDR3 is 9 amino acids. Trimming pared 10 bases from V and 11 bases from J, leaving 9 bases between. From germline, CDR1 is MNHEY and CDR2 SVGEGT. The CDR3 here is CAISGAIYF. In DNA form, the CDR3 reads TGTGCCATCTCCGGGGCCATATATTTT.

This clonotype showed up just a few times. The V and J genes are TRBV27 and TRBJ2-7, with D tentatively TRBD2 (6 bases). The CDR3 is 15 residues long. CDR1 and CDR2 (germline): MNHEY, SMNVEV (reference sequence). V lost 6 bases and J lost 3, with 18 bases in between. Written as DNA, the CDR3 is TGTGCCAGCAGCTCCTGGGGGGACCCTAACTACGAGCAGTACTTC. It yields the protein CASSSWGDPNYEQYF.

In DNA, the CDR3 is TGTGCCAGCAGCCCGATTTCGGACAGGGCTCAGCAGTACGTC. Amino acid sequence: CASSPISDRAQQYV. V is TRBV7-9 and J is TRBJ2-7; 8 nucleotides agree with TRBD1. Unmatched junction bases numbered 11, after V lost 5 bases and J lost 8 bases. Germline CDR1 SEHNR, CDR2 FQNEAQ (reference sequence). This CDR3 region has 14 residues.

This sequence joins TRBV2 and TRBJ2-2; unclear D gene. Trimming cost V 7 bases and J 5 bases, with 11 bases left between them. The CDR3 runs to 13 residues. Per germline, CDR1 SNHLY and CDR2 FYNNEI. The CDR3 DNA reads as TGTGCCAGCACCCCTTGGGCTACCGGGGAGCTGTTTTTT. It is translated as CASTPWATGELFF. The whole variable domain, filled in from reference TRBV2 and TRBJ2-2, reads EPEVTQTPSHQVTQMGQEVILRCVPISNHLYFYWYRQILGQKVEFLVSFYNNEISEKSEIFDDQFSVERPDGSNFTLKIRSTKLEDSAMYFCASTPWATGELFFGEGSRLTVL.

This clonotype was detected only a few times. The rearrangement uses TRBV5-1 and TRBJ1-2, with TRBD1 as a possible D gene (6 bases). The CDR3 has 16 residues. The ends were cut back, 4 bases at V and 0 bases at J, with 16 bases in the middle. Per germline, CDR1 SGHRS and CDR2 YFSETQ. CDR3: CASSPISQGSNYGYTF. Here the CDR3 DNA reads TGCGCCAGCAGCCCGATCTCACAGGGATCTAACTATGGCTACACCTTC.

The CDR3 loop is CASSSPWSSYEQYF. The CDR3 coding sequence is TGTGCCAGCAGCTCTCCCTGGAGCTCCTACGAGCAGTACTTC. The chain combines TRBV5-4 with TRBJ2-7, with D unclear. V was shortened by 3 bases and J by 0 bases, with 10 bases between the two germline ends. The length of the CDR3 is 14 residues. CDR1 is SGHNT, CDR2 YYREEE, per germline (reference sequence).

As regards this clonotype: This may be a read error, as it is one base from a much larger clone. V is TRBV7-2 and J is TRBJ1-1, with D tentatively TRBD1 (5 bases). CDR3 length: 11 amino acids. The germline V gene has CDR1 SGHTA and CDR2 FQGNSA. The CDR3 here is CVSSPGVGAFF. CDR3 sequence (DNA): TGTGTCAGCAGCCCGGGGGTGGGAGCTTTCTTT.

The chain employs TRBV19 and TRBJ1-5, with a possible D match to TRBD1 (5 bases). The CDR3 runs 16 residues. Looked up from germline, CDR1 is LNHDA and CDR2 is SQIVND (reference sequence). V was clipped by 6 bases and J by 3 bases, with 18 bases between them. CDR3 amino acids: CASRETRDRNNQPQHF. DNA of the CDR3: TGTGCCAGTAGGGAGACTCGGGACCGCAACAATCAGCCCCAGCATTTT.

In its sample, this clonotype was seen many times. The V and J genes are TRBV6-2 or TRBV6-3 and TRBJ2-7; D not resolved. The CDR3 covers 14 residues. Trimming took off 5 bases at V and 2 bases at J, with 13 bases between the two ends. Germline CDR1 reads MNHEY; CDR2 reads SVGEGT. The CDR3 here is CASSLMGGTYEQYV. In DNA form, the CDR3 reads TGTGCCAGCAGTCTTATGGGCGGAACCTACGAGCAGTACGTC.

In its sample, this clonotype was seen many times. The chain's CDR3 is CASSFPQEFYLQETQYF. The DNA for the CDR3 is TGTGCCAGCAGCTTCCCACAGGAGTTTTACCTCCAAGAGACCCAGTACTTC. The chain couples TRBV7-2 to TRBJ2-5, with a weak D call TRBD1 (5 bases). V was cut by 3 bases and J by 1 base, with 18 bases left in between. This CDR3 is 17 amino acids long. Looked up from germline, CDR1 is SGHTA and CDR2 is FQGNSA.

This clonotype has a handful of counts. The chain couples TRBV6-1 to TRBJ1-2; D gene uncertain. Deletions cut 8 bases from V and 6 bases from J, with 13 bases between. CDR1 MNHNS and CDR2 SASEGT come from the germline V gene. The CDR3 totals 12 residues. The CDR3 DNA follows: TGTGCCAGCGCCCCCGGAACGGATGGCTACACCTTC. This encodes CASAPGTDGYTF.

V and J are TRBV4-3 and TRBJ2-2; D uncertain. The length of the CDR3 is 14 residues. CDR1 and CDR2 from the germline V gene are LGHNA and YSLEER. The V end was cut by 0 bases, the J end by 6 bases, with 8 bases between. CDR3 residues: CASSQDKGAGELFF. CDR3 nucleotide sequence: TGCGCCAGCAGCCAAGATAAAGGAGCCGGGGAGCTGTTTTTT.

The rearrangement joins TRBV29-1 to TRBJ2-2; D is uncertain. There are 12 residues in the CDR3. Deletions cut 8 bases from V and 2 bases from J, with 9 bases between. Germline assignment: CDR1 SQVTM and CDR2 ANQGSEA. CDR3 loop: CSSRSNTGELFF. In DNA, the CDR3 is TGCAGCTCCCGTTCCAACACCGGGGAGCTGTTTTTT.

The CDR3 DNA reads as TGTGCCAGCAGCTATCCGGGACGGGGCCGCTATGGCTACACCTTC. Translation: CASSYPGRGRYGYTF. V is TRBV5-4 and J is TRBJ1-2; tentatively, D is TRBD1 (5 bases). Trimming removed 3 bases from V and 4 bases from J, with 16 bases in between. The CDR3 spans 15 residues. The germline gives CDR1 SGHNT, CDR2 YYREEE (reference sequence).

The rearrangement uses TRBV6-8 and TRBJ1-3; a possible D gene is TRBD1 (5 bases). Germline loops: CDR1 MNHGY, CDR2 SAAAGT. V was shortened by 0 bases and J by 11 bases, with 29 bases between the two germline ends. This CDR3 spans 19 amino acids. The CDR3 sequence: CASSYSRYLVGQPYDPIYF. The CDR3 DNA reads TGTGCCAGCAGTTACTCGAGGTACCTGGTGGGGCAGCCATATGACCCCATATATTTT.

The chain couples TRBV5-6 to TRBJ1-2; 8 bases map to TRBD1. This CDR3 is built from 15 residues. Germline CDR1 and CDR2: SGHDT and YYEEEE. V dropped 4 bases and J dropped 4; count of bases not matched to a gene: 9. CDR3 sequence: CASSGRDRLVYGYTF. The CDR3 coding sequence is TGTGCCAGCAGCGGCCGGGACAGGCTCGTCTATGGCTACACCTTC.

V usage is TRBV5-5 and J usage is TRBJ2-5; D may be TRBD1 or TRBD2 (5 bases each). Germline lookup yields CDR1 SGHKS and CDR2 YYEKEE (reference sequence). Between the trimmed V and J ends, which lost 4 bases and 0 bases, there was a span of 16 bases. CDR3 length: 16 residues. Written as DNA, the CDR3 is TGTGCCAGCAGCCCTCTGGGGGATCCGTACCAAGAGACCCAGTACTTC. Its translation is CASSPLGDPYQETQYF. Variable domain in full (rest from reference TRBV5-5 and TRBJ2-5): DAGVTQSPTHLIKTRGQQVTLRCSPISGHKSVSWYQQVLGQGPQFIFQYYEKEERGRGNFPDRFSARQFPNYSSELNVNALLLGDSALYLCASSPLGDPYQETQYFGPGTRLLVL.

V is TRBV9 and J is TRBJ2-2, with 11 bases identical to TRBD2. Losses at the gene ends were 4 bases for V and 5 bases for J; bases not matched to a gene: 13. This CDR3 is built from 18 residues. Germline V gene sequence: CDR1 SGDLS, CDR2 YYNGEE. The DNA for the CDR3 is TGTGCCAGCAGCTACCGGACTAGCGGGTTAGGCCCTACCGGGGAGCTGTTTTTT. Protein sequence: CASSYRTSGLGPTGELFF.

This chain links TRBV19 with TRBJ2-2; 7 nucleotides line up with TRBD2. This CDR3 region has 15 residues. V gave up 3 bases and J gave up 0 bases; unmatched junction bases: 1. CDR1 is LNHDA, CDR2 SQIVND, per germline (reference sequence). The CDR3 DNA follows: TGTGCCAGTAGTATCCGGGGGGCGAACACCGGGGAGCTGTTTTTT. Protein sequence: CASSIRGANTGELFF.

In its sample, this clonotype was seen many times. V gene TRBV7-2 combines with J gene TRBJ2-7; 7 bases line up with TRBD2. The CDR3 is 15 amino acids. Germline CDR1 SGHTA, CDR2 FQGNSA. The J segment lost 3 bases and the V segment lost 5 bases, leaving 10 bases of the junction unmatched. The DNA of the CDR3 is TGTGCCAGCAGCCTCTCCCCGGGGGGTGACTACGAGCAGTACTTC. Amino acids: CASSLSPGGDYEQYF.

J is TRBJ2-3 and V is TRBV6-2 or TRBV6-3; TRBD2 is a possible D gene (7 bases). Germline CDR1 and CDR2: MNHEY and SVGEGT. Deletions cut 2 bases from V and 5 bases from J, with 11 bases between. The CDR3 is made up of 14 amino acids. The CDR3 here is CASSYPGGRDTQYF. CDR3 sequence (DNA): TGTGCCAGCAGTTACCCGGGGGGCAGAGATACGCAGTATTTT.

This clonotype has at least ten counts. This sequence joins TRBV7-2 and TRBJ2-1, with unresolved D. The ends were cut back, 5 bases at V and 8 bases at J, with 7 bases in the middle. CDR3 length: 11 residues. Germline V gene data show CDR1 as SGHTA and CDR2 as FQGNSA. The CDR3 bases are TGTGCCAGCAGCCCCCGCCATGAGCAGTTCTTC. It codes for CASSPRHEQFF.

This clonotype was counted between two and nine times. This chain joins TRBV10-3 and TRBJ1-4; tentatively, D is TRBD1 (5 bases). V dropped 5 bases and J dropped 8 bases, with 21 bases sitting between them. Germline CDR1 is ENHRY and CDR2 is SYGVKD. The CDR3 totals 16 residues. The CDR3 here is CAISLSRERTREKLFF. The CDR3 region has the DNA TGTGCCATCAGTCTATCCAGGGAGAGGACCCGGGAAAAACTGTTTTTT.

The V call is TRBV7-9, the J call TRBJ2-2, with D possibly being TRBD2 (5 bases). The CDR3 has 14 amino acids. The V end lost 1 base, the J end lost 4 bases, and 7 bases lay between the germline ends. The germline V gene encodes CDR1 SEHNR and CDR2 FQNEAQ (reference sequence). Here the CDR3 reads CASSLVLATGELFF. The CDR3 nucleotides read TGTGCCAGCAGCTTAGTCCTAGCCACCGGGGAGCTGTTTTTT.

This clonotype was detected a few times. The chain is built from TRBV6-5 and TRBJ2-7; D possibly uses TRBD1 or TRBD2 (6 bases each). CDR3 size: 14 residues. CDR1 MNHEY and CDR2 SVGAGI come from the germline V gene. V lost 0 bases, J lost 3 bases, and 9 bases lay in between. The CDR3 DNA is TGTGCCAGCAGTTACTCCGGGGGCTTCTACGAGCAGTACTTC. Its protein product is CASSYSGGFYEQYF.